The clone carrying this TCR beta chain was seen a few times. This sample is drawn from a study of patients and donors after allogeneic stem cell transplantation. The CDR3 has 15 residues. V was clipped by 6 bases and J by 5 bases; unmatched bases: 11. TCRdb itself ran the RT-PCR reads through MiXCR, one entry per CDR3 protein. The sample consists of 920,000 or so distinct CDR3 sequences, 18% of them appearing once. This clonotype originated in a human donor who was either an allogeneic HSCT recipient or a stem cell or donor lymphocyte infusion donor (not recorded which). It is not recorded whose cells these are; they may come from a transplant donor. The sample comprised blood, either unsorted or a sorted T cell fraction (not recorded which). The rearrangement joins TRBV12-3 or TRBV12-4 to TRBJ2-7, with TRBD1 matching over 9 bases. CDR3 sequence reads: CASSTTGTGLNEQYF. The CDR3 DNA is TGTGCCAGCAGCACGACCGGGACAGGGCTAAACGAGCAGTACTTC.